Below, 17 T cell receptor beta chains from the same sample are listed, as sequenced in a study of patients and donors after allogeneic stem cell transplantation. TCRdb re-called the RT-PCR reads with MiXCR, one entry per CDR3 protein. This repertoire shows 84,000 or so distinct CDR3 sequences, roughly 43% found once; its top ten account for around 55%. Sequenced material: blood, either unsorted or a sorted T cell fraction (not recorded which). The receptor set was obtained from a human donor who was either an allogeneic HSCT recipient or a stem cell or donor lymphocyte infusion donor (not recorded which). It is not recorded whose cells these are; they may come from a transplant donor.

CDR3 protein: CASSSSDERGHGYTF. The CDR3 DNA is TGTGCCAGCAGTTCATCTGACGAGCGAGGTCATGGCTACACCTTC. The chain carries TRBV12-3 or TRBV12-4 and TRBJ1-2; D gene uncertain. The CDR3 is 15 residues long. Trimming left V 4 bases short and J 6 bases short, with 18 bases between.

The chain couples TRBV30 to TRBJ1-2; D unresolved. Germline values: CDR1 GTSNPN, CDR2 SVGIG (reference sequence). With 5 bases removed from V and 4 bases from J, the gap between germline ends came to 8 bases. The CDR3 extends over 11 amino acids. CDR3 DNA sequence: TGTGCCTGGTTTTTGGCCTATGGCTACACCTTC. This translates into CAWFLAYGYTF.

About this clonotype itself: The junction departs from the called germline gene at one end, perhaps through a read error. The rearrangement joins TRBV4-2 to TRBJ2-3; 10 positions match TRBD2. This CDR3 has 14 amino acids. Looked up from germline, CDR1 is LGHNA and CDR2 is YNFKEQ. The CDR3 coding sequence is TGTGCCAGCACCCAACTAGCGGGAACGGATACGCAGTATTTT. Encoded protein: CASTQLAGTDTQYF.

The chain couples TRBV27 to TRBJ1-2, with a possible D match to TRBD1 (6 bases). The CDR3 covers 15 residues. From germline, CDR1 is MNHEY and CDR2 SMNVEV (reference sequence). The V gene lost 5 bases and the J gene lost 4 bases, with 17 bases spanning the gap. The chain's CDR3 is CASSPPGGWGYGYTF. In DNA form, the CDR3 reads TGTGCCAGCAGTCCCCCCGGGGGCTGGGGCTATGGCTACACCTTC.

This clonotype showed up just a few times. The rearrangement uses TRBV12-3 or TRBV12-4 and TRBJ1-5; D remains ambiguous. The CDR3 length is 14 residues. The V and J ends lost 3 bases and 2 bases respectively, with 8 bases between them. The CDR3 DNA reads TGTGCCAGCAGTTTTGGGGAACGCAATCAGCCCCAGCATTTT. Residues: CASSFGERNQPQHF.

The chain recombines TRBV6-2 or TRBV6-3 with TRBJ1-4; D unclear. CDR3 length: 14 amino acids. Germline CDR1 MNHEY, CDR2 SVGEGT. The germline V and J ends were trimmed by 6 bases and 7 bases, with 15 bases remaining between them. This CDR3 is CASSRGGGGEKLFF. In DNA form, the CDR3 reads TGTGCCAGCAGCCGTGGAGGAGGCGGTGAAAAACTGTTTTTT.

This clonotype showed up just once. The chain recombines TRBV6-5 with TRBJ2-2; perhaps TRBD2 as D (5 bases). V lost 4 bases and J 3 bases, leaving 12 bases between the germline ends. This CDR3 region has 15 residues. The germline gives CDR1 MNHEY, CDR2 SVGAGI. CDR3 sequence (DNA): TGTGCCAGCAGTTGGACTGAAGGTTACACCGGGGAGCTGTTTTTT. Protein: CASSWTEGYTGELFF.

The J gene is TRBJ2-3, the V gene TRBV4-3; 9 bases are a match to TRBD2. The CDR3 runs 16 residues. Germline V gives CDR1 LGHNA, CDR2 YSLEER. Trimming removed 2 bases from V and 5 bases from J; junction bases left unmatched: 8. The CDR3 sequence is CASSQTLAGRGDTQYF. The CDR3 DNA follows: TGCGCCAGCAGCCAAACCCTAGCGGGAAGGGGAGATACGCAGTATTTT.

The chain links TRBV12-3 or TRBV12-4 to TRBJ1-2; D is unresolved. The CDR3 covers 11 residues. V was clipped by 3 bases and J by 8 bases, with 7 bases between them. CDR3 amino acids: CASSFSSGYTF. CDR3 DNA: TGTGCCAGCAGTTTTTCTTCAGGCTACACCTTC.

This clonotype was found a few times. V gene TRBV12-3 or TRBV12-4 combines with J gene TRBJ1-5, with D uncertain. The CDR3 sequence is 14 residues long. The V end lost 5 bases, the J end lost 2 bases, and 10 bases lay between the germline ends. CDR3 bases: TGTGCCAGCAGTCAGCGGAACGGCAATCAGCCCCAGCATTTT. Translating it yields CASSQRNGNQPQHF.

The rearrangement links TRBV5-1 to TRBJ2-5; D is ambiguous. The V end lost 1 base, the J end lost 5 bases, and 9 bases lay between the germline ends. This CDR3 has 13 amino acids. Germline lookup yields CDR1 SGHRS and CDR2 YFSETQ. The CDR3 sequence: CASSLLPEETQYF. The CDR3 bases are TGCGCCAGCAGCTTGTTGCCCGAGGAGACCCAGTACTTC.

This chain joins TRBV3-1 and TRBJ1-5; D may be TRBD1 (5 bases). Trimming took 0 bases from V and 7 from J, leaving 16 bases between them. CDR1 is LGHDT, CDR2 YNNKEL, per germline (reference sequence). The CDR3 totals 16 residues. In DNA, the CDR3 is TGTGCCAGCAGCCAAGAGACCGGAGGCAGGGTCCAGCCCCAGCATTTT. It yields the protein CASSQETGGRVQPQHF.

The chain carries TRBV5-1 and TRBJ1-1; weak D call: TRBD1 (6 bases). CDR1 is SGHRS and CDR2 is YFSETQ in the germline V gene. The CDR3 extends over 14 amino acids. The V gene lost 3 bases and the J gene lost 6 bases, with 15 bases spanning the gap. The CDR3 here is CASSSFGGAPEAFF. CDR3 coding DNA: TGCGCCAGCAGCTCCTTCGGGGGCGCCCCTGAAGCTTTCTTT. The entire variable domain, with the rest obtained from reference TRBV5-1 and TRBJ1-1, is as follows: KAGVTQTPRYLIKTRGQQVTLSCSPISGHRSVSWYQQTPGQGLQFLFEYFSETQRNKGNFPGRFSGRQFSNSRSEMNVSTLELGDSALYLCASSSFGGAPEAFFGQGTRLTVV.

V is TRBV20-1 and J is TRBJ2-7, with 7 positions matching TRBD1. This CDR3 is built from 14 residues. Germline V gives CDR1 DFQATT, CDR2 SNEGSKA (reference sequence). Losses at the gene ends were 6 bases for V and 1 base for J; bases not matched to a gene: 9. As DNA, the CDR3 is TGCAGTGCCCCTGGACAGGCAACTTCCTACGAGCAGTACTTC. It specifies CSAPGQATSYEQYF.

The table lists this clonotype with a few counts. This sequence joins TRBV20-1 and TRBJ1-5; a weak D match, TRBD1 (5 bases). The CDR3 loop spans 15 amino acids. The ends were cut back, 0 bases at V and 6 bases at J, with 15 bases in the middle. From germline, CDR1 is DFQATT and CDR2 SNEGSKA (reference sequence). The CDR3 spells CSAREPPGTGQPQHF. In DNA form, the CDR3 reads TGCAGTGCTAGAGAGCCACCAGGGACGGGTCAGCCCCAGCATTTT.

The J gene is TRBJ1-2, the V gene TRBV12-3 or TRBV12-4, with no clear D. Trimming shortened V by 1 base and J by 8 bases, and 5 bases separated the two germline ends. The CDR3 is 11 residues long. CDR3 residues: CASSLGLGYTF. CDR3 bases: TGTGCCAGCAGTTTAGGTCTCGGCTACACCTTC.

This chain joins TRBV28 and TRBJ1-1; D is uncertain. The V end lost 5 bases, the J end lost 8 bases, and 18 bases lay between the germline ends. There are 14 residues in the CDR3. Looked up from germline, CDR1 is MDHEN and CDR2 is SYDVKM. The CDR3 here is CASSTTVFWPEAFF. The DNA for the CDR3 is TGTGCCAGCAGTACTACGGTCTTTTGGCCGGAAGCTTTCTTT.